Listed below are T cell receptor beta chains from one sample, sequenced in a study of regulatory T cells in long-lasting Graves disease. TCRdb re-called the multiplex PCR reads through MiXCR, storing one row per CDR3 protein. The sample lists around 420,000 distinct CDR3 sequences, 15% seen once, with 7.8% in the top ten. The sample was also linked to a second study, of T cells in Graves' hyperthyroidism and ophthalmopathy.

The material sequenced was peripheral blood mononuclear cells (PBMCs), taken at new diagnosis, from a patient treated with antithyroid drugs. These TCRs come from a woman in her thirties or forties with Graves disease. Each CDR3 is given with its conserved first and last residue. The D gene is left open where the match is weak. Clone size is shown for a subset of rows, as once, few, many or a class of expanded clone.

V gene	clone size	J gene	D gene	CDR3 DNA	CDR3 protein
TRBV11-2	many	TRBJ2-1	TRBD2	TGTGCCAGCAGCACCGGGACTAGCGGGTATGGTGAGCAGTTCTTC	CASSTGTSGYGEQFF
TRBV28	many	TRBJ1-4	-	TGTGCCAGCAGTTTAATCGGGTCAAATCGGGGACTGTTTTTT	CASSLIGSNRGLFF
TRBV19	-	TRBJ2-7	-	TGTGCCAGTAGTATAGGCGGGCGATCCTACGAGCAGTACTTC	CASSIGGRSYEQYF
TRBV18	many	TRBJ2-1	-	TGTGCCAGCTCACCCGCAGCGGGTCCCTACAATGAGCAGTTCTTC	CASSPAAGPYNEQFF
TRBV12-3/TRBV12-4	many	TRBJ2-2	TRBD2	TGTGCCAGCAGCCGAGGACTAGCGGGAGATGTTACCGGGGAGCTGTTTTTT	CASSRGLAGDVTGELFF
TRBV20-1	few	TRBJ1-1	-	TGCAGTGCTAGAGCAGAGGGGGGGAATCCCCTCATGAGCACTGAAGCTTTCTTT	CSARAEGGNPLMSTEAFF
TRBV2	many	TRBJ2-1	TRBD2	TGTGCCACCGGGGAGCGGGAGCCCAGGAATGAGCAGTTCTTC	CATGEREPRNEQFF
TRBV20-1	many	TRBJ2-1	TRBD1	TGCAGTGCTAGAAGTGAAGCGGACAGGGGAGAATTAGAGCAGTTCTTC	CSARSEADRGELEQFF
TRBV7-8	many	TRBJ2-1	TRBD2	TGTGCCAGCAGCCCCGGGGTTAGCGGGAGGTTCCTTGATGAGCAGTTCTTC	CASSPGVSGRFLDEQFF
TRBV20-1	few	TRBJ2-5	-	TGCAGTGCTAGAGAGGCTAGCGTCCAAGAGACCCAGTACTTC	CSAREASVQETQYF
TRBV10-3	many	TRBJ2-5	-	TGTGCCATCAGTGGGACCCAAGAGACCCAGTACTTC	CAISGTQETQYF
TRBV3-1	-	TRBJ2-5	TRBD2	TGTGCCAGCAGCCCCTTAGGCGGGGGGCTATTCCAAGAGACCCAGTACTTC	CASSPLGGGLFQETQYF
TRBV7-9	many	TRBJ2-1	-	TGTGCCAGCAGCTATAGGAGACTAACCCCCTACAATGAGCAGTTCTTC	CASSYRRLTPYNEQFF
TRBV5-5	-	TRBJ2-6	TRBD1	TGTGCCAGCAGCGGATGGACAGGGACCTCTGGGGCCAACGTCCTGACTTTC	CASSGWTGTSGANVLTF
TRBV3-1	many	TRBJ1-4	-	TGTGCCAGCAGCCAAGGACAGACAACTAATGAAAAACTGTTTTTT	CASSQGQTTNEKLFF
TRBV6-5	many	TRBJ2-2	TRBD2	TGTGCCAGCAGTTACCGGTCACTAGCGGACACCGGGGAGCTGTTTTTT	CASSYRSLADTGELFF
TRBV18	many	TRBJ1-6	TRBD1	TGTGCCAGCTCGACGACGGGACAGGGGAATTCACCCCTCCACTTT	CASSTTGQGNSPLHF
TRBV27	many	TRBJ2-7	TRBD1	TGTGCCAGCAGTTTATTGGGGGACAGGGGCGACTACGAGCAGTACTTC	CASSLLGDRGDYEQYF
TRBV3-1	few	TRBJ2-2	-	TGTGCCAGCAGCCAAAAACCTCTCACCGGGGAGCTGTTTTTT	CASSQKPLTGELFF
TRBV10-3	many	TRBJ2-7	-	TGTGCCATCCAAGGCGAGTGGCCATTCACCTACGAGCAGTACTTC	CAIQGEWPFTYEQYF
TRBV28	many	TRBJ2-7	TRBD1	TGTGCCAGCAGCCGGACCGGGACAGGGGGTTACGAGCAGTACTTC	CASSRTGTGGYEQYF
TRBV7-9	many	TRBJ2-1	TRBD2	TGTGCCAGCAGCTTAACGGCGGGAGAGGGCAATGAGCAGTTCTTC	CASSLTAGEGNEQFF
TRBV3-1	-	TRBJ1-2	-	TGTGCCAGCAGCCAAGGCCCGACAGTCCTATTCGGCTACACCTTC	CASSQGPTVLFGYTF
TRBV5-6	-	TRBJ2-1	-	TGTGCCAGCAGCTTTGTTCCCGAGGGGGAGGCTTATAATGAGCAGTTCTTC	CASSFVPEGEAYNEQFF
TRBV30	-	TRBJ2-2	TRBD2	TGTGCCTGGAGTGTACTAGCGGAAGGGGAGCTGTTTTTT	CAWSVLAEGELFF
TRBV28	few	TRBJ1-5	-	TGTGCCAGCAGTTCGTCTGGGGATCAGCCCCAGCATTTT	CASSSSGDQPQHF
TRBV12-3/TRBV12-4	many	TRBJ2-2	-	TGTGCCAGCAGTTTGCGACAGTACACCGGGGAGCTGTTTTTT	CASSLRQYTGELFF
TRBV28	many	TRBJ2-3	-	TGTGCCAGCAGGTCTTACACAGATACGCAGTATTTT	CASRSYTDTQYF
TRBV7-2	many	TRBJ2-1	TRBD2	TGTGCCAGCAGCTCCCGGACTAGCCCACGCTCCTACAATGAGCAGTTCTTC	CASSSRTSPRSYNEQFF
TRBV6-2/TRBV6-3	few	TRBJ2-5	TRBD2	TGTGCCAATACTCCCCTCGTGTCCAGCGGGGGAGAGACCCAGTACTTC	CANTPLVSSGGETQYF
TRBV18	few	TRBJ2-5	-	TGTGCCAGCTCACCTCCCCGGGACACCCAAGAGACCCAGTACTTC	CASSPPRDTQETQYF
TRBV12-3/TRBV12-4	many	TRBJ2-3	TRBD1	TGTGCCAGCTACACGACAGGGGTCGCAGATACGCAGTATTTT	CASYTTGVADTQYF
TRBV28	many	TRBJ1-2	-	TGTGCCAGCAGCCTGGAGGGGGACTATGGCTACACCTTC	CASSLEGDYGYTF
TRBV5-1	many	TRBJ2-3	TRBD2	TGCGCCAGCAGCTTCGGCCTTAGCGGGAGAGGCGGAGATACGCAGTATTTT	CASSFGLSGRGGDTQYF
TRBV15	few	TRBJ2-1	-	TGTGCCACCAGCTTAGATGGGGGGGACACCGCCAATGAGCAGTTCTTC	CATSLDGGDTANEQFF
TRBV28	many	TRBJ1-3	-	TGTGCCAGCAGTTTTAACCCAATGGTATACTCTGGAAACACCATATATTTT	CASSFNPMVYSGNTIYF
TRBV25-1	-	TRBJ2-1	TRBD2	TGTGCCAGCAGTGAATGGGGGCTAGCGGGGAGGAATGAGCAGTTCTTC	CASSEWGLAGRNEQFF
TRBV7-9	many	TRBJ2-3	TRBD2	TGTGCCAGCAGCTCCCAAATGCGTAGCGGGAGTTTTACAGATACGCAGTATTTT	CASSSQMRSGSFTDTQYF
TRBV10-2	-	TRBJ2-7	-	TGCGCCAGCAGTATCGGCAGGGCTAGGGAGCAGTACTTC	CASSIGRAREQYF
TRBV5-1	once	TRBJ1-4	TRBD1	TGCGCCAGCAGTCAGGACAGGGGGGAAAAACTGTTTTTT	CASSQDRGEKLFF
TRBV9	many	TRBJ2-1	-	TGTGCCAGCAGCACCCAGCGGGCTGGCTCCTACAATGAGCAGTTCTTC	CASSTQRAGSYNEQFF
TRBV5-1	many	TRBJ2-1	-	TGCGCCAGCAGCTTAGGCGCTAGACCCCTCGATGAGCAGTTCTTC	CASSLGARPLDEQFF
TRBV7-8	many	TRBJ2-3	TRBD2	TGTGCCAGCATTTCTAGCGGGAGAGATGGCACAGATACGCAGTATTTT	CASISSGRDGTDTQYF
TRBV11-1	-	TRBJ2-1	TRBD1	TGTGCCAGTAGTAACGGACAGGGGATCCACAATGAGCAGTTCTTC	CASSNGQGIHNEQFF
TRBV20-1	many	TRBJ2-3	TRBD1	TGCAGTGCTAGATCCGACAGGGGGTCCACAGATACGCAGTATTTT	CSARSDRGSTDTQYF
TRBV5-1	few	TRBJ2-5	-	TGCGCCAGCAGCTTGAGGACAGTTCAAGAGACCCAGTACTTC	CASSLRTVQETQYF
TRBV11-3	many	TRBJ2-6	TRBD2	TGTGCCAGCAGCTTGGGGTGGCTAGCGGGGGATTCCTCTGGGGCCAACGTCCTGACTTTC	CASSLGWLAGDSSGANVLTF
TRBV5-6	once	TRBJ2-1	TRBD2	TGTGCCAGCAGCTTGGAGGCTTCCGGGACTAGCGGGTCCGGGCGGGAGCAGTTCTTC	CASSLEASGTSGSGREQFF
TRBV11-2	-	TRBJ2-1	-	TGTGCCAGCAGCTTGGGACTCGAACCCTACAATGAGCAGTTCTTC	CASSLGLEPYNEQFF
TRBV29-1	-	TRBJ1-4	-	TGCAGCGTTGTTGGGCTCGGGGAAAAACTGTTTTTT	CSVVGLGEKLFF
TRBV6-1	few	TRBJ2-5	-	TGTGCCAGCAGTGAAGATGGAAGGGGGGAGACCCAGTACTTC	CASSEDGRGETQYF
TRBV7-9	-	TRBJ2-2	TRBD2	TGTGCCAGCAGCTTTGCGGGAGAGGGTACCGGGGAGCTGTTTTTT	CASSFAGEGTGELFF